This T cell receptor beta chain emerged from a study of cytomegalovirus exposure and HLA in healthy donors. Study-level points and caveats: About 87% or about 30% of the time was how often most TCR beta V segments were productive, according to an earlier analysis. Altogether, 164 TCR beta chains were recorded as cytomegalovirus-associated. TCR beta sequences numbering 16,951 were associated with HLA alleles at 0.05 false discovery rate in a later analysis. TRBV6-2, TRBV6-3 and some other V segments were unresolvable in 87-base-pair reads.

With respect to this clone: Its target is unknown.

In the PCR, 60 Vbeta and 13 Jbeta primers were used. Here immunoSEQ multiplex PCR was the method, and the copy in TCRdb shows in-frame clones only, minus some. Of 150,000 to 200,000 clones listed, more than 65% were seen once; the top ten hold 1.5% to 2%. Trimming took 0 bases from V and 0 from J, leaving 12 bases between them. CDR1 is SQVTM and CDR2 is ANQGSEA in the germline V gene. This CDR3 is 15 amino acids long. J is TRBJ2-7 and V is TRBV29-1; D may be TRBD1 (6 bases). This clonotype was obtained from a woman in her 30s in good health and CMV-seronegative. Sequencing used PBMCs. The CDR3 sequence: CSVEEMTGSSYEQYF. The CDR3 DNA reads as TGCAGCGTTGAAGAAATGACAGGCAGCTCCTACGAGCAGTACTTC.